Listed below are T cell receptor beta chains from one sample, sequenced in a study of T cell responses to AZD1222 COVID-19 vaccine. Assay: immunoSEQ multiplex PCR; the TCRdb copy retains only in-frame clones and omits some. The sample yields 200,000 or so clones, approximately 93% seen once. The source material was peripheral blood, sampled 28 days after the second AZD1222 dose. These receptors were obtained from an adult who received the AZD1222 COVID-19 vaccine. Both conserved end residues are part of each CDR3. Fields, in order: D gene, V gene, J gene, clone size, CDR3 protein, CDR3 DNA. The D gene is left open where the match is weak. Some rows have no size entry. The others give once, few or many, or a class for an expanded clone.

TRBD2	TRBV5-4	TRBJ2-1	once	CASSGKRGEYNEQFF	TGTGCCAGCAGCGGGAAGCGGGGGGAGTACAATGAGCAGTTCTTC
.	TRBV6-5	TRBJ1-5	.	CATIRDTDQPQHF	TGTGCCACCATCCGGGACACCGATCAGCCCCAGCATTTT
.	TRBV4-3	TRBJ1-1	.	CASSQREVETEAFF	TGCGCCAGCAGCCAGAGAGAAGTAGAGACTGAAGCTTTCTTT
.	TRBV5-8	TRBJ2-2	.	CASSLGLDTDTGELFF	TGTGCCAGCTCCCTGGGTCTCGACACAGACACCGGGGAGCTGTTTTTT
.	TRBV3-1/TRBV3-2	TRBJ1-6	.	CASSQDVVSWGDNSPLHF	TGTGCCAGCAGCCAAGATGTGGTCAGCTGGGGGGATAATTCACCCCTCCACTTT
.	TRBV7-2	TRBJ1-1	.	CASSGSGTVNTEAFF	TGTGCCAGCAGCGGAAGCGGGACGGTGAACACTGAAGCTTTCTTT
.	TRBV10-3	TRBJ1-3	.	CAISEFRGSGNTIYF	TGTGCCATCAGTGAGTTCAGGGGCTCTGGAAACACCATATATTTT
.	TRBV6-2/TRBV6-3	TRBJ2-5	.	CASSYPKTRTPETQYF	TGTGCCAGCAGTTACCCGAAGACCCGGACTCCGGAGACCCAGTACTTC
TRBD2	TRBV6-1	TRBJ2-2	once	CASSEDRGGRRTGELFF	TGTGCCAGCAGTGAAGACCGGGGAGGGCGGAGGACCGGGGAGCTGTTTTTT
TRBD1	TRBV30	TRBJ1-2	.	CAWSVSPTGHYGYTF	TGTGCCTGGAGTGTTTCCCCGACAGGGCACTATGGCTACACCTTC
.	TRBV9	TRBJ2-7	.	CASSAQGHSYEQYF	TGTGCCAGCAGCGCCCAGGGACATTCCTACGAGCAGTACTTC
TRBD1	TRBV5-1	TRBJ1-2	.	CASRETGEGFWRYDYTF	TGCGCCAGCAGGGAGACAGGGGAAGGGTTTTGGCGCTATGACTACACCTTC
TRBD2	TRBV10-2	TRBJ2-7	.	CASSEGLAGPYEQYF	TGCGCCAGCAGCGAGGGACTAGCGGGGCCCTACGAGCAGTACTTC
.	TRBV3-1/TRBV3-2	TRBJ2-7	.	CASSLSGGDEQYF	TGTGCCAGCAGCCTGTCCGGGGGTGACGAGCAGTACTTC
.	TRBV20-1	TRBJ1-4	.	CSAREAGKLFF	TGCAGTGCTAGAGAGGCAGGCAAACTGTTTTTT
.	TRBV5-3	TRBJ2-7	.	CARSSTGNGPYEQYF	TGTGCCAGAAGCTCCACGGGTAATGGGCCCTACGAGCAGTACTTC
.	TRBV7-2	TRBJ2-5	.	CASSLARGDTKRTQYF	TGTGCCAGCAGCTTAGCCCGGGGAGATACCAAGAGGACCCAGTACTTC
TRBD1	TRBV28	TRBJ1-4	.	CASRQGGTNEKLFF	TGTGCCAGTCGACAGGGGGGCACTAATGAAAAACTGTTTTTT
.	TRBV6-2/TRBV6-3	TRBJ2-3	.	CASSYSIRENLADTQYF	TGTGCCAGCAGTTACTCTATCAGGGAGAATTTGGCAGATACGCAGTATTTT
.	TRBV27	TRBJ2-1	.	CASSPRDAGDEQFF	TGTGCCAGCAGTCCTCGGGACGCCGGGGATGAGCAGTTCTTC
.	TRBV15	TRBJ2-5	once	CATSRDRGHGETQYF	TGTGCCACCAGCAGAGATCGGGGACACGGGGAGACCCAGTACTTC
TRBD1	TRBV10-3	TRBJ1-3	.	CAIRTGGPSGNTIYF	TGTGCCATCAGGACAGGGGGCCCCTCTGGAAACACCATATATTTT
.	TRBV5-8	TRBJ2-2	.	CASSPGSTFGTGELFF	TGTGCCAGCAGCCCCGGGAGCACCTTTGGCACCGGGGAGCTGTTTTTT
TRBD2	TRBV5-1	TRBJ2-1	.	CASSDLLSGGNYNEQFF	TGCGCCAGCAGCGATCTCCTTAGCGGGGGCAACTACAATGAGCAGTTCTTC
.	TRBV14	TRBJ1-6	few	CASSLVAGNSPLHF	TGTGCCAGCAGTCTGGTCGCGGGAAATTCACCCCTCCACTTT